The 29 T cell receptor beta chains below come from one sample, sequenced in a study of shared clonotypes between healthy human individuals. Produced via immunoSEQ multiplex PCR; TCRdb's table is partial and in-frame only. The profile shows some 1 million clones, about 75% of them singletons. Material for sequencing was memory CD4+ T cells sorted from blood. Stated subset: CD45RA-negative fraction. All receptors come from a man aged 18 to 29 in good health.

Points on this clone: Other DNA sequences within the sample encode an identical CDR3. The rearrangement joins TRBV19 to TRBJ1-1; D gene uncertain. Trimming took off 2 bases at V and 3 bases at J, with 7 bases between the two ends. There are 13 residues in the CDR3. Germline V CDR1 and CDR2: LNHDA, SQIVND (reference sequence). CDR3: CASSIYRDTEAFF. The CDR3 DNA follows: TGTGCCAGTAGTATATACCGGGACACTGAAGCTTTCTTT.

The rearrangement uses TRBV30 and TRBJ2-7, with unresolved D. Per the germline V gene, CDR1 is GTSNPN and CDR2 is SVGIG (reference sequence). The CDR3 is 11 amino acids. V lost 5 bases, J lost 4 bases, and 9 bases lay in between. DNA for the CDR3: TGTGCCTGGGAGGAAAAATACGAGCAGTACTTC. As protein: CAWEEKYEQYF.

This clone turned up a few times. The CDR3 loop reads CASSQSGQGRGGTDTQYF. CDR3 sequence (DNA): TGCGCCAGCAGCCAATCTGGACAAGGAAGGGGGGGCACAGATACGCAGTATTTT. The gene calls are TRBV4-1 and TRBJ2-3; D tentatively fits TRBD1 or TRBD2 (6 bases each). This CDR3 region has 18 residues. V lost 2 bases and J lost 1, with 19 bases in between. Germline V gene lookup returns CDR1 MGHRA and CDR2 YSYEKL.

The V and J genes are TRBV6-5 and TRBJ2-3, with TRBD1 as a possible D gene (6 bases). This CDR3 is 16 amino acids long. V lost 4 bases to trimming and J lost 2 bases, with 16 bases between them. Germline lookup yields CDR1 MNHEY and CDR2 SVGAGI. CDR3 amino acids: CASSSAGTFYTDTQYF. CDR3 in DNA: TGTGCCAGCAGTTCCGCCGGGACATTTTACACAGATACGCAGTATTTT.

As to this clone: Other DNA variants within this sample encode the same CDR3. V is TRBV7-9 and J is TRBJ1-5; the D is unclear. Germline lookup yields CDR1 SEHNR and CDR2 FQNEAQ (reference sequence). CDR3 length: 12 residues. Trimming cost V 3 bases and J 1 base, with 1 base left between them. The CDR3 spells CASSLSNQPQHF. The CDR3, as DNA: TGTGCCAGCAGCTTGAGCAATCAGCCCCAGCATTTT.

The rearrangement links TRBV5-6 to TRBJ2-1; D unresolved. The V and J ends lost 3 bases and 4 bases respectively, with 14 bases between them. CDR3 length: 15 amino acids. Germline V gene sequence: CDR1 SGHDT, CDR2 YYEEEE. The CDR3 here is CASSYGPILYNEQFF. CDR3 coding DNA: TGTGCCAGCAGCTACGGACCGATCCTTTACAATGAGCAGTTCTTC.

The gene calls are TRBV6-5 and TRBJ1-2; 8 bases line up with TRBD1. CDR3 length equals 14 residues. After removal of 10 bases from V and 4 bases from J, the junction contained 11 bases not matched to a gene. Germline-derived CDR1 and CDR2 are MNHEY and SVGAGI. CDR3 nucleotide sequence: TGTGCCACCAAACGACCAGGGGGCGGCTATGGCTACACCTTC. Its translation: CATKRPGGGYGYTF.

The chain uses TRBV7-6 and TRBJ1-1; D unresolved. This CDR3 has 13 residues. Trimming removed 4 bases from V and 1 base from J, with 7 bases in between. CDR1 is SGHVS and CDR2 is FNYEAQ in the germline V gene. The CDR3: CASSWIGNTEAFF. CDR3 bases: TGTGCCAGCAGCTGGATAGGGAACACTGAAGCTTTCTTT. Full variable domain (remainder filled in from reference TRBV7-6 and TRBJ1-1): GAGVSQSPRYKVTKRGQDVALRCDPISGHVSLYWYRQALGQGPEFLTYFNYEAQQDKSGLPNDRFSAERPEGSISTLTIQRTEQRDSAMYRCASSWIGNTEAFFGQGTRLTVV.

The rearrangement links TRBV30 to TRBJ1-3, with D perhaps matching TRBD1 (6 bases). Germline V gene lookup returns CDR1 GTSNPN and CDR2 SVGIG (reference sequence). V lost 1 base and J 2 bases, leaving 9 bases between the germline ends. The CDR3 contains 14 residues. CDR3 loop: CAWSAGAPGNTIYF. The CDR3 DNA reads as TGTGCCTGGAGTGCAGGGGCACCTGGAAACACCATATATTTT.

The V gene is TRBV27, the J gene TRBJ2-5; 7 nucleotides match TRBD2. The CDR3 is 15 amino acids. Per the germline V gene, CDR1 is MNHEY and CDR2 is SMNVEV (reference sequence). After removal of 6 bases from V and 0 bases from J, the junction contained 7 bases not matched to a gene. The CDR3 region is CASSGDGGYQETQYF. CDR3 coding DNA: TGTGCCAGCAGCGGAGACGGGGGGTACCAAGAGACCCAGTACTTC.

CDR3 protein: CASSQGGYNSPLHF. The CDR3 DNA sequence: TGCGCCAGCAGCCAGGGGGGCTATAATTCACCCCTCCACTTT. The gene calls are TRBV5-1 and TRBJ1-6; 7 bases are a match to TRBD1. Germline loops: CDR1 SGHRS, CDR2 YFSETQ. Trimming removed 4 bases from V and 3 bases from J; junction bases left unmatched: 1. The CDR3 is 14 residues long.

The J gene is TRBJ2-3, the V gene TRBV4-3; D perhaps matches TRBD2 (6 bases). This CDR3 region has 15 residues. The germline V gene has CDR1 LGHNA and CDR2 YSLEER. The V end lost 2 bases, the J end lost 0 bases, and 9 bases lay between the germline ends. The CDR3 region is CASSQRGLSTDTQYF. DNA for the CDR3: TGCGCCAGCAGCCAAAGGGGACTTAGCACAGATACGCAGTATTTT.

V is TRBV5-4 and J is TRBJ1-4, with 10 bases identical to TRBD1. Germline values: CDR1 SGHNT, CDR2 YYREEE (reference sequence). Trimming at V came to 6 bases and at J to 7 bases, leaving 3 bases not matched to a gene. The CDR3 has 13 amino acids. CDR3 protein: CASNRDRGEKLFF. The CDR3, as DNA: TGTGCCAGCAACCGGGACAGGGGTGAAAAACTGTTTTTT.

This rearrangement joins TRBV5-1 to TRBJ2-1; D is perhaps TRBD1 or TRBD2 (6 bases each). The CDR3 runs 16 residues. In germline, CDR1 is SGHRS, CDR2 YFSETQ. Trimming took 5 bases from V and 4 from J, leaving 19 bases between them. For the CDR3, the DNA is TGCGCCAGCAGTCAAAAGCTCGGGGGCAGATACAATGAGCAGTTCTTC. It encodes CASSQKLGGRYNEQFF.

The chain combines TRBV7-9 with TRBJ1-6; D is perhaps TRBD1 (6 bases). The CDR3 covers 14 residues. V lost 6 bases, J lost 6 bases, and 12 bases lay in between. CDR1 is SEHNR, CDR2 FQNEAQ, per germline (reference sequence). The CDR3 protein is CASRIGGANSPLHF. As DNA, the CDR3 is TGTGCCAGCAGAATAGGGGGAGCTAATTCACCCCTCCACTTT.

Only a few counts were recorded for this clone. Other DNA sequences in this specimen translate into the identical CDR3. J is TRBJ1-1 and V is TRBV18; D remains ambiguous. The germline V gene has CDR1 KGHSH and CDR2 LQKENI. Trimming stripped 1 base from V and 1 base from J, with 7 bases between. The CDR3 has 14 residues. This chain's CDR3 is CASSPQGKNTEAFF. The CDR3 nucleotides are TGTGCCAGCTCACCACAGGGTAAGAACACTGAAGCTTTCTTT.

V and J are TRBV11-3 and TRBJ2-1; 15 bases fit TRBD2. The V gene's germline CDR1 is SGHNT and CDR2 YENEEA. V gave up 5 bases and J gave up 8 bases; unmatched junction bases: 7. CDR3 length: 16 amino acids. The CDR3 reads CASSPRTSGGEYEQFF. The CDR3 coding sequence is TGTGCCAGCAGCCCCCGGACTAGCGGGGGGGAGTATGAGCAGTTCTTC. The full variable domain, its missing parts supplied by reference TRBV11-3 and TRBJ2-1, is EAGVVQSPRYKIIEKKQPVAFWCNPISGHNTLYWYLQNLGQGPELLIRYENEEAVDDSQLPKDRFSAERLKGVDSTLKIQPAELGDSAVYLCASSPRTSGGEYEQFFGPGTRLTVL.

This sequence joins TRBV2 and TRBJ2-1; possibly TRBD2 for D (5 bases). Germline values: CDR1 SNHLY, CDR2 FYNNEI. Trimming shortened V by 2 bases and J by 6 bases, and 8 bases separated the two germline ends. This CDR3 has 13 amino acids. The CDR3 sequence is CASSERAGNEQFF. The CDR3 DNA reads TGTGCCAGCAGTGAAAGGGCGGGCAATGAGCAGTTCTTC. The complete variable domain, with remaining parts taken from reference TRBV2 and TRBJ2-1, reads EPEVTQTPSHQVTQMGQEVILRCVPISNHLYFYWYRQILGQKVEFLVSFYNNEISEKSEIFDDQFSVERPDGSNFTLKIRSTKLEDSAMYFCASSERAGNEQFFGPGTRLTVL.

The chain carries TRBV5-4 and TRBJ1-2, with 7 bases aligning to TRBD1. Per germline, CDR1 SGHNT and CDR2 YYREEE (reference sequence). V lost 3 bases and J lost 6; bases outside the gene matches: 14. The CDR3 is 16 amino acids. DNA for the CDR3: TGTGCCAGCAGCTCCGGACCAACAGGGGAGGGCGATGGCTACACCTTC. As protein: CASSSGPTGEGDGYTF.

A remark on this clone: The same CDR3 is also encoded by other DNA sequences in this sample. The chain links TRBV5-6 to TRBJ1-2, with a possible D match to TRBD1 (5 bases). Germline CDR1 and CDR2: SGHDT and YYEEEE. V was trimmed by 0 bases and J by 2 bases, leaving 8 bases between them. The CDR3 consists of 14 residues. The CDR3 nucleotides read TGTGCCAGCAGCTTGGGACAGTTGAACTATGGCTACACCTTC. This encodes CASSLGQLNYGYTF.

A word on this clone: This same CDR3 is encoded by further DNA sequences in the sample. This chain joins TRBV9 and TRBJ2-1, with D uncertain. Trimming left V 3 bases short and J 7 bases short, with 5 bases between. The CDR3 is 11 residues long. Germline V gives CDR1 SGDLS, CDR2 YYNGEE. CDR3 amino acids: CASSALNEQFF. In DNA form, the CDR3 reads TGTGCCAGCAGCGCGCTAAATGAGCAGTTCTTC.

The chain joins TRBV5-4 to TRBJ2-3; possibly TRBD2 for D (5 bases). Germline values: CDR1 SGHNT, CDR2 YYREEE (reference sequence). Trimming left V 2 bases short and J 1 base short, with 17 bases between. This CDR3 region has 17 residues. The CDR3 reads CASSLRLSAGGTDTQYF. The CDR3 DNA reads TGTGCCAGCAGCTTAAGGCTCTCAGCCGGGGGCACAGATACGCAGTATTTT.

The V and J genes are TRBV5-4 and TRBJ1-1; no definite D call. The germline V gene has CDR1 SGHNT and CDR2 YYREEE (reference sequence). The CDR3 sequence is 15 residues long. Trimming took 4 bases from V and 1 from J, leaving 14 bases between them. CDR3 amino acids: CASSIGRTGNTEAFF. DNA for the CDR3: TGTGCCAGCAGCATTGGGAGGACGGGGAACACTGAAGCTTTCTTT. The full variable domain, rest sourced from reference TRBV5-4 and TRBJ1-1, is ETGVTQSPTHLIKTRGQQVTLRCSSQSGHNTVSWYQQALGQGPQFIFQYYREEENGRGNFPPRFSGLQFPNYSSELNVNALELDDSALYLCASSIGRTGNTEAFFGQGTRLTVV.

V and J are TRBV5-1 and TRBJ2-3; D gene ambiguous. The CDR3 extends over 13 amino acids. V lost 0 bases and J 2 bases, leaving 4 bases between the germline ends. Germline CDR1 reads SGHRS; CDR2 reads YFSETQ. Written as DNA, the CDR3 is TGCGCCAGCAGCTTGGGGATCACAGATACGCAGTATTTT. This sequence encodes CASSLGITDTQYF.

V is TRBV2 and J is TRBJ1-6, with D perhaps TRBD1 (6 bases). CDR1 is SNHLY and CDR2 is FYNNEI in the germline V gene. The CDR3 consists of 16 residues. V was shortened by 5 bases and J by 9 bases, with 20 bases between the two germline ends. CDR3 nucleotides: TGTGCCAGCAGTACGAACAGGGTTATAACCGGTTCACCCCTCCACTTT. This gives the protein CASSTNRVITGSPLHF.

This sequence joins TRBV11-2 and TRBJ2-2; D gene uncertain. Germline loops: CDR1 SGHAT, CDR2 FQNNGV. V was clipped by 5 bases and J by 1 base, with 11 bases between them. The CDR3 has 15 amino acids. In DNA form, the CDR3 reads TGTGCCAGCAGCACGCAACGACAGAACACCGGGGAGCTGTTTTTT. Its protein product is CASSTQRQNTGELFF.

This sequence joins TRBV18 and TRBJ2-7, with 10 nucleotides matching TRBD1. V dropped 5 bases and J dropped 2; count of bases not matched to a gene: 6. This CDR3 is 15 amino acids long. Germline values: CDR1 KGHSH, CDR2 LQKENI. The CDR3 here is CASSTTGGFTYEQYF. The DNA of the CDR3 is TGTGCCAGCTCAACGACAGGGGGCTTTACCTACGAGCAGTACTTC.

As for this clone: Other DNA sequences in this specimen translate into the identical CDR3. This chain links TRBV18 with TRBJ2-7; possible D gene TRBD2, 5 bases. Germline V gene lookup returns CDR1 KGHSH and CDR2 LQKENI. CDR3 length equals 15 residues. Between the trimmed V and J ends, which lost 0 bases and 2 bases, there was a span of 11 bases. The CDR3, as DNA: TGTGCCAGCTCACCACCAGGGTCCGGGGCCTACGAGCAGTACTTC. Protein sequence: CASSPPGSGAYEQYF.

This clone has just a few counts. This chain links TRBV5-6 with TRBJ1-1, with D possibly being TRBD1 (5 bases). Trimming cost V 7 bases and J 5 bases, with 9 bases left between them. Per germline, CDR1 SGHDT and CDR2 YYEEEE. This CDR3 region has 11 residues. CDR3 region: CASFRETEAFF. CDR3 DNA sequence: TGTGCCAGCTTCAGGGAGACTGAAGCTTTCTTT. Full variable domain (missing parts from reference TRBV5-6 and TRBJ1-1): DAGVTQSPTHLIKTRGQQVTLRCSPKSGHDTVSWYQQALGQGPQFIFQYYEEEERQRGNFPDRFSGHQFPNYSSELNVNALLLGDSALYLCASFRETEAFFGQGTRLTVV.